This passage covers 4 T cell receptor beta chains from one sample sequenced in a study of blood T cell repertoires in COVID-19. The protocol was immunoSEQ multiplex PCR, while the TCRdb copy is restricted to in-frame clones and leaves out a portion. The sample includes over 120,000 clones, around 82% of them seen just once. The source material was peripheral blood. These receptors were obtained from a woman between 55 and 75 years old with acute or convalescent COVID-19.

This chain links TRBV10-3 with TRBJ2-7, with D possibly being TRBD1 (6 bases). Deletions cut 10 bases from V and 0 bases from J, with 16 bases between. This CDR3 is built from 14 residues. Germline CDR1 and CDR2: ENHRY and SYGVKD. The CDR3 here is CATEDRSSSYEQYF. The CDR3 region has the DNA TGTGCCACCGAGGACAGATCAAGCTCCTACGAGCAGTACTTC.

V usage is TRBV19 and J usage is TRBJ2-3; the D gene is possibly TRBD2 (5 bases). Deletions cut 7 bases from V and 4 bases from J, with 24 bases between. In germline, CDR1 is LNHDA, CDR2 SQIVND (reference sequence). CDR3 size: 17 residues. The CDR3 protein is CASTPSPRLLKADTQYF. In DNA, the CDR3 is TGTGCCAGTACGCCCTCGCCGCGACTACTGAAGGCAGATACGCAGTATTTT.

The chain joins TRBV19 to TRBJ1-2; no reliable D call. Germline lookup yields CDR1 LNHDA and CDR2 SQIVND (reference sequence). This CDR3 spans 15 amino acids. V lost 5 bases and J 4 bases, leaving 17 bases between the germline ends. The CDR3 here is CASSPGFRGSYGYTF. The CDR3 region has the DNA TGTGCCAGTAGTCCGGGGTTCCGGGGAAGCTATGGCTACACCTTC.

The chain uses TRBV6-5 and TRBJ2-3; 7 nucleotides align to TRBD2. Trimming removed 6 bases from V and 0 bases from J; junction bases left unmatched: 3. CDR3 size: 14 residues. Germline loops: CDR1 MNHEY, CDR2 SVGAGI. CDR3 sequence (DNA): TGTGCCAGCAGATCTAGCGGTAGCACAGATACGCAGTATTTT. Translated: CASRSSGSTDTQYF.